This passage covers 25 T cell receptor beta chains from one sample sequenced in a study of molecular identifiers for immune sequencing clone quantification. TCRdb called the PCR reads again in MiXCR, with one record for every CDR3 protein. The sample records some 41,000 distinct CDR3 sequences, 24% being singletons. Source material: naive CD8+ T cells from blood, with Jurkat cell RNA spiked in. The subset was: FACS-sorted CD8+CD4-CCR7+CD45RA+ naive T cells. The source is a human donor in good health. Some libraries in this study had Jurkat cell RNA spiked in.

In this sample, this clonotype turned up many times. The chain links TRBV7-2 to TRBJ2-3; 7 nucleotides align to TRBD2. Trimming removed 2 bases from V and 2 bases from J; junction bases left unmatched: 7. The CDR3 covers 16 residues. CDR1 and CDR2 from the germline V gene are SGHTA and FQGNSA. Here the CDR3 reads CASSLNEGGYTDTQYF. CDR3 nucleotides: TGTGCCAGCAGCTTAAACGAGGGAGGGTACACAGATACGCAGTATTTT.

The sample holds many counts of this clonotype. V gene TRBV7-9 combines with J gene TRBJ2-7; D unclear. CDR1 SEHNR and CDR2 FQNEAQ come from the germline V gene (reference sequence). Trimming left V 3 bases short and J 7 bases short, with 10 bases between. This CDR3 spans 12 amino acids. CDR3 sequence (DNA): TGTGCCAGCAGCTTGGGCACCCTGGAGCAGTACTTC. Translated, it gives CASSLGTLEQYF.

Notes on this clonotype: The CDR3 end shows no conserved phenylalanine or tryptophan, and so a read error is likely. The DNA is left out, because the CDR3 cannot be placed on it with certainty; the CDR3 is given as TCRdb lists it. The rearrangement links TRBV20-1 to TRBJ2-7; the table names TRBD1, a call not compared with the DNA. The V gene's germline CDR1 is DFQATT and CDR2 SNEGSKA (reference sequence). The CDR3 region is 12 residues in length, termini included. CDR3 residues: CSAPDKSYERYL.

The CDR3 coding sequence is TGTGCCAGCAGTCCTACAGGGAGGGAAGTGAACACCGGGGAGCTGTTTTTT. This codes for CASSPTGREVNTGELFF. The chain links TRBV6-1 to TRBJ2-2, with D maybe TRBD2 (7 bases). The germline gives CDR1 MNHNS, CDR2 SASEGT. Trimming stripped 5 bases from V and 1 base from J, with 17 bases between. This CDR3 spans 17 amino acids.

This clonotype appeared a single time. The junction differs from germline at one of its ends, possibly a read error. The chain uses TRBV6-2 or TRBV6-3 and TRBJ2-5; weak D call: TRBD1 (5 bases). This CDR3 region has 17 residues. Germline V gene sequence: CDR1 MNHEY, CDR2 SVGEGT. DNA of the CDR3: TGTGCCAGCAGTTACTCGGTGCTGGACAAGGGCCAAGCGACCCAGTACTTC. This translates into CASSYSVLDKGQATQYF.

On this clonotype itself: This clone may be a read error of a much larger clone one base away. J is TRBJ2-3 and V is TRBV14; D is unresolved. CDR3 size: 15 residues. V dropped 2 bases and J dropped 0 bases, with 9 bases sitting between them. Per the germline V gene, CDR1 is SGHDN and CDR2 is FVKESK. The CDR3: CASSQRWSSTDTQYF. The DNA for the CDR3 is TGTGCCAGCAGCCAACGGTGGTCTAGCACAGATACGCAGTATTTT.

The sample holds many counts of this clonotype. The chain employs TRBV4-3 and TRBJ1-6; D is unresolved. CDR1 is LGHNA and CDR2 is YSLEER in the germline V gene. This CDR3 has 15 amino acids. Trimming cost V 2 bases and J 7 bases, with 12 bases left between them. The CDR3 DNA sequence: TGCGCCAGCAGCCAATGGGTGGCATTCAATTCACCCCTCCACTTT. Protein sequence: CASSQWVAFNSPLHF.

This clonotype was seen at least ten times. The chain couples TRBV4-1 to TRBJ2-3, with D perhaps matching TRBD2 (6 bases). The CDR3 has 16 amino acids. Trimming removed 4 bases from V and 0 bases from J, with 14 bases in between. Germline loops: CDR1 MGHRA, CDR2 YSYEKL. Here the CDR3 DNA reads TGCGCCAGCAGCCTCACCGGTACTAGCAGCACAGATACGCAGTATTTT. Translation: CASSLTGTSSTDTQYF.

This clonotype was detected ten times or more. The V and J genes are TRBV20-1 and TRBJ2-3; no clear D. Trimming took 3 bases from V and 3 from J, leaving 16 bases between them. The CDR3 covers 15 residues. Germline CDR1 DFQATT, CDR2 SNEGSKA (reference sequence). As DNA, the CDR3 is TGCAGTGCTAGGGGGTTTTGGGGAATGACAGATACGCAGTATTTT. Its protein is CSARGFWGMTDTQYF.

This clonotype has ten or more counts. This chain uses TRBV13 with TRBJ2-3; 12 nucleotides match TRBD2. The J segment lost 3 bases and the V segment lost 3 bases, leaving 10 bases of the junction unmatched. The CDR3 consists of 18 residues. Germline V lookup: CDR1 PRHDT, CDR2 FYEKMQ (reference sequence). The CDR3 sequence is CASSFEGLAGGPTDTQYF. Written as DNA, the CDR3 is TGTGCCAGCAGCTTTGAGGGGCTAGCGGGGGGGCCGACAGATACGCAGTATTTT.

This clonotype was seen a handful of times. This may stem from a read error, because a much larger clone lies one nucleotide away. This sequence joins TRBV10-3 and TRBJ2-3; 8 positions agree with TRBD2. This CDR3 region has 15 residues. CDR1 is ENHRY and CDR2 is SYGVKD in the germline V gene. In nucleotides, the CDR3 is TGTGCCATCAGTGAGTACCAGCGGGAGAGAGATGCGCAGTATTTT. This encodes CAISEYQRERDAQYF.

Many counts were recorded for this clonotype. The genes are TRBV27 and TRBJ1-1; D gene unclear. Germline V CDR1 and CDR2: MNHEY, SMNVEV (reference sequence). The V end was cut by 0 bases, the J end by 1 base, with 9 bases between. This CDR3 spans 15 amino acids. DNA of the CDR3: TGTGCCAGCAGTTTATCTCCCTTGGCGAACACTGAAGCTTTCTTT. Residues: CASSLSPLANTEAFF.

This clonotype appeared many times. The chain couples TRBV7-2 to TRBJ2-2, with 9 positions matching TRBD1. V dropped 5 bases and J dropped 4; count of bases not matched to a gene: 8. There are 16 residues in the CDR3. Germline V gene lookup returns CDR1 SGHTA and CDR2 FQGNSA. CDR3 sequence: CASSPYRGLSTGELFF. In nucleotides, the CDR3 is TGTGCCAGCAGCCCCTACAGGGGGCTTTCCACCGGGGAGCTGTTTTTT.

This clonotype was observed many times. The chain has TRBV27 and TRBJ2-7; 7 nucleotides agree with TRBD2. The ends lost 4 bases at V and 0 bases at J; junction bases unmatched: 6. Germline V lookup: CDR1 MNHEY, CDR2 SMNVEV (reference sequence). The CDR3 length is 15 residues. In DNA form, the CDR3 reads TGTGCCAGCAGTTATCGAGCGGGGTTCTCCTACGAGCAGTACTTC. Its translation: CASSYRAGFSYEQYF.

A word on this clonotype: One base away lies a much larger clone, so this may be a sequencing read error. This chain uses TRBV23-1 with TRBJ2-2; TRBD1 or TRBD2 may be the D gene (6 bases each). TRBV23-1 is an ORF for which the function is uncertain. The CDR3 is made up of 16 amino acids. The chain's CDR3 is CASSQICRGRAGELVF. DNA of the CDR3: TGCGCCAGCAGTCAAATATGTCGGGGGCGGGCCGGGGAGCTGGTTTTT.

The V call is TRBV27, the J call TRBJ1-1; D ambiguous. Germline values: CDR1 MNHEY, CDR2 SMNVEV (reference sequence). Deletions cut 11 bases from V and 10 bases from J, with 17 bases between. The CDR3 loop spans 11 amino acids. The chain's CDR3 is CAGKDYLGAFF. The CDR3 DNA reads TGTGCCGGCAAGGACTACCTTGGAGCTTTCTTT.

This chain links TRBV2 with TRBJ2-7; D gene ambiguous. Germline lookup yields CDR1 SNHLY and CDR2 FYNNEI. This CDR3 contains 11 residues. V lost 7 bases and J 3 bases, leaving 7 bases between the germline ends. CDR3 DNA sequence: TGTGCCAGCATGTGGTACTACGAGCAGTACTTC. This codes for CASMWYYEQYF.

Worth noting for this clonotype: One end of the junction varies from germline; a read error may be responsible. V usage is TRBV10-2 and J usage is TRBJ1-2, with D possibly being TRBD1 (5 bases). This CDR3 has 17 residues. Germline CDR1 and CDR2: WSHSY and SAAADI. CDR3 residues: CASSERTGEGINYGYPF. The CDR3, as DNA: TGCGCCAGCAGTGAACGAACGGGAGAGGGGATTAACTATGGCTACCCCTTC.

To note about this clonotype: A much larger clone is a single base away; this may be a read error. V usage is TRBV5-3 and J usage is TRBJ2-7; 7 nucleotides align to TRBD1. TRBV5-3 is filed as an ORF, its function uncertain. Trimming removed 8 bases from V and 3 bases from J; junction bases left unmatched: 11. This CDR3 contains 14 residues. The CDR3 DNA reads TGTGCCAGCAGCCCCCGAAACAGGGGCTACGAGCAGTACTTC. Its translation is CASSPRNRGYEQYF.

V gene TRBV7-9 combines with J gene TRBJ2-1, with D uncertain. Germline CDR1 is SEHNR and CDR2 is FQNEAQ (reference sequence). V lost 0 bases to trimming and J lost 8 bases, with 14 bases between them. The CDR3 covers 15 residues. CDR3 bases: TGTGCCAGCAGCTTAGCGGGGTCAGAGTTGGATGAGCAGTTCTTC. As protein: CASSLAGSELDEQFF.

Turning to this clonotype: The junction departs from germline at one end; a sequencing error may be responsible. This sequence joins TRBV18 and TRBJ1-5; 7 bases align to TRBD1. The CDR3 has 14 residues. Germline-derived CDR1 and CDR2 are KGHSH and LQKENI. The CDR3 loop reads CASSPGQADQPRHF. CDR3 in DNA: TGTGCCAGCTCACCCGGACAGGCCGATCAGCCCCGGCATTTT.

The rearrangement joins TRBV19 to TRBJ2-4; TRBD1 matches 9 bases. The ends lost 3 bases at V and 0 bases at J; junction bases unmatched: 3. The CDR3 totals 16 residues. The V gene's germline CDR1 is LNHDA and CDR2 SQIVND (reference sequence). The DNA of the CDR3 is TGTGCCAGTAGTATCGGGACAGGGTTAGCCAAAAACATTCAGTACTTC. Amino acid sequence: CASSIGTGLAKNIQYF. Full variable domain (remainder filled in from reference TRBV19 and TRBJ2-4): DGGITQSPKYLFRKEGQNVTLSCEQNLNHDAMYWYRQDPGQGLRLIYYSQIVNDFQKGDIAEGYSVSREKKESFPLTVTSAQKNPTAFYLCASSIGTGLAKNIQYFGAGTRLSVL.

About this clonotype: This could be a read error, since a much larger clone is one nucleotide away. The V and J genes are TRBV11-2 and TRBJ1-1, with a tentative D call TRBD1 (6 bases). This CDR3 is 14 amino acids long. Germline V CDR1 and CDR2: SGHAT, FQNNGV. The CDR3 DNA reads as TGTACCAGCAGCTTCAGGGGCGCGGGTACTGAAGCTTTCTTT. Translated, it gives CTSSFRGAGTEAFF. Together with reference TRBV11-2 and TRBJ1-1, the CDR3 gives the full variable domain: EAGVAQSPRYKIIEKRQSVAFWCNPISGHATLYWYQQILGQGPKLLIQFQNNGVVDDSQLPKDRFSAERLKGVDSTLKIQPAKLEDSAVYLCTSSFRGAGTEAFFGQGTRLTVV.

A few counts support this clonotype. A clone one base away is much larger, so this may be a read error. The chain employs TRBV5-1 and TRBJ2-7, with D possibly being TRBD2 (5 bases). V lost 0 bases to trimming and J lost 5 bases, with 9 bases between them. Germline V gene data show CDR1 as SGHRS and CDR2 as YFSETQ. The CDR3 has 13 residues. The CDR3 sequence: CASSLAGIHEQYF. The CDR3 region has the DNA TGCGCCAGCAGCTTGGCCGGGATCCACGAGCAGTACTTC.

This clonotype was found many times. This chain links TRBV7-6 with TRBJ1-1; perhaps TRBD1 as D (6 bases). V lost 5 bases to trimming and J lost 4 bases, with 14 bases between them. The CDR3 has 14 amino acids. Germline V gene sequence: CDR1 SGHVS, CDR2 FNYEAQ. The CDR3: CASSPRDTSTEAFF. Here the CDR3 DNA reads TGTGCCAGCAGCCCCCGGGACACTTCCACTGAAGCTTTCTTT.